This T cell receptor beta chain was profiled in a study of T cells in Graves' hyperthyroidism and ophthalmopathy. Study-level findings and limits: Among thyroid clonotypes expanded above 0.001, most also appeared in blood.

The CDR3 consists of 13 residues. Germline V gene data show CDR1 as SGHRS and CDR2 as YFSETQ. RNA transcripts gave rise to amplified TCR beta CDR3 regions. When the TCR CDR3 underwent first-round RT-PCR, the HTBI primer set was used. TCRdb fed the multiplex PCR reads into MiXCR, producing one record per CDR3 protein. The sample shows more than 350,000 distinct CDR3 sequences, 13% to 15% of them seen only once. Patients with uncontrolled infections, other autoimmune diseases, pregnancy or lactation were excluded. This sample holds PBMCs from under 11 ml fresh peripheral blood. This clonotype appeared a few times. Its antigen is still unknown. A read error is possible here, since a much larger clone lies one base away.

The chain links TRBV5-1 to TRBJ1-1; D gene ambiguous. The receptor's source is a woman between 55 and 75 years old with Graves' ophthalmopathy. The sample was blood. Here the CDR3 reads CASSWDVRTEALF. CDR3 nucleotide sequence: TGCGCCAGCAGCTGGGATGTCCGGACTGAAGCTCTCTTT.